Presented here are 21 T cell receptor beta chains from one specimen sequenced in a study of blood T cell repertoires in COVID-19. Some clones are missing from TCRdb's copy, which holds only in-frame ones; the method was immunoSEQ multiplex PCR. The table includes about 310,000 clones, roughly 89% detected once. The sequenced sample consisted of peripheral blood. The receptors come from a woman between 40 and 50 years old with COVID-19, enrolled during active disease.

The sample holds one count of this clone. The rearrangement links TRBV5-1 to TRBJ2-7; 7 nucleotides agree with TRBD1. The CDR3 length is 14 residues. V shed 3 bases, J shed 4 bases, and the junction held 7 bases outside the gene matches. Germline values: CDR1 SGHRS, CDR2 YFSETQ. The CDR3 spells CASSSDREYYEQYF. The CDR3 nucleotides are TGCGCCAGCAGCTCCGACAGGGAATATTACGAGCAGTACTTC.

The chain links TRBV27 to TRBJ1-5; maybe TRBD1 (6 bases). The CDR3 totals 14 residues. V was cut by 4 bases and J by 1 base, with 8 bases left in between. Germline CDR1 and CDR2: MNHEY and SMNVEV (reference sequence). As DNA, the CDR3 is TGTGCCAGCAGTTATCAGGGGAGCAATCAGCCCCAGCATTTT. Translated, it gives CASSYQGSNQPQHF.

The chain recombines TRBV20-1 with TRBJ2-4; tentative D call: TRBD1 (6 bases). The germline V and J ends were trimmed by 6 bases and 11 bases, with 14 bases remaining between them. The length of the CDR3 is 11 residues. Germline V gives CDR1 DFQATT, CDR2 SNEGSKA (reference sequence). This CDR3 is CSAIDRPFQYF. CDR3 coding DNA: TGCAGTGCGATCGACAGGCCTTTTCAGTACTTC.

This clone was recorded once. This sequence joins TRBV3-1 (or the pseudogene TRBV3-2) and TRBJ1-2, with D possibly matching TRBD1 (5 bases). Trimming pared 1 base from V and 8 bases from J, leaving 8 bases between. Looked up from germline, CDR1 is LGHDT and CDR2 is YNNKEL (reference sequence). The CDR3 is 12 residues long. The CDR3 is CASSQAGLGYTF. CDR3 bases: TGTGCCAGCAGCCAAGCAGGGTTAGGCTACACCTTC.

The J gene is TRBJ2-5, the V gene TRBV9, with 10 bases fitting TRBD1. This CDR3 is 16 amino acids long. Unmatched junction bases numbered 8, after V lost 1 base and J lost 5 bases. CDR1 is SGDLS, CDR2 YYNGEE, per germline. The chain's CDR3 is CASSVTDRGRGETQYF. The CDR3 DNA sequence: TGTGCCAGCAGCGTAACTGACAGGGGGCGCGGGGAGACCCAGTACTTC.

The chain recombines TRBV20-1 with TRBJ1-5; D not resolved. The CDR3 is made up of 15 amino acids. V gave up 3 bases and J gave up 0 bases, with 12 bases separating them. Germline V gives CDR1 DFQATT, CDR2 SNEGSKA (reference sequence). The DNA for the CDR3 is TGCAGTGCTAGTACGGAGGATTATAGCAATCAGCCCCAGCATTTT. Translated: CSASTEDYSNQPQHF.

This clone occurred a few times. The chain uses TRBV6-5 and TRBJ2-7, with 7 bases matching TRBD1. V lost 5 bases, J lost 6 bases, and 10 bases stayed unmatched. CDR1 and CDR2 from the germline V gene are MNHEY and SVGAGI. The CDR3 is 14 residues long. The CDR3 DNA sequence: TGTGCCAGCAGTAGAAAGGGACAGTCGGCCGAGCAGTACTTC. Its protein product is CASSRKGQSAEQYF.

The chain links TRBV6-5 to TRBJ1-1, with TRBD1 as a possible D gene (6 bases). Per germline, CDR1 MNHEY and CDR2 SVGAGI. V was cut by 5 bases and J by 4 bases, with 17 bases left in between. CDR3 length equals 15 residues. As DNA, the CDR3 is TGTGCCAGCAGTCGAAGGCAGGGGAGTTTCACTGAAGCTTTCTTT. It is translated as CASSRRQGSFTEAFF.

This chain joins TRBV28 and TRBJ1-5; tentatively, D is TRBD1 (5 bases). With 1 base removed from V and 0 bases from J, the gap between germline ends came to 13 bases. Germline-derived CDR1 and CDR2 are MDHEN and SYDVKM. The CDR3 contains 17 residues. CDR3 protein: CASSLSTVADSNQPQHF. CDR3 in DNA: TGTGCCAGCAGTTTATCGACAGTAGCGGATAGCAATCAGCCCCAGCATTTT.

This chain joins TRBV3-1 (or the pseudogene TRBV3-2) and TRBJ2-4; perhaps TRBD2 as D (6 bases). There are 21 residues in the CDR3. Germline-derived CDR1 and CDR2 are LGHDT and YNNKEL (reference sequence). The V and J ends lost 0 bases and 3 bases respectively, with 27 bases between them. CDR3 nucleotides: TGTGCCAGCAGCCAAGACCGCACCGGGACTGGGCCTCGATGGGACAAAAACATTCAGTACTTC. Translated, it gives CASSQDRTGTGPRWDKNIQYF.

This clone has just one count. This sequence joins TRBV25-1 and TRBJ2-1, with D possibly being TRBD2 (7 bases). The CDR3 sequence is 16 residues long. V dropped 1 base and J dropped 7 bases, with 17 bases sitting between them. Germline V gene data show CDR1 as MGHDK and CDR2 as SYGVNS. CDR3 region: CASSELWGGPYNEQFF. In DNA, the CDR3 is TGTGCCAGCAGTGAATTGTGGGGGGGGCCTTATAATGAGCAGTTCTTC.

This clone has a single count. The gene calls are TRBV15 and TRBJ2-3; D possibly corresponds to TRBD2 (7 bases). Looked up from germline, CDR1 is LNHNV and CDR2 is YYDKDF (reference sequence). V was clipped by 0 bases and J by 1 base, with 14 bases between them. The CDR3 contains 17 residues. CDR3 sequence reads: CATSRDRRGPRTDTQYF. CDR3 bases: TGTGCCACCAGCAGAGATAGGCGGGGGCCACGCACAGATACGCAGTATTTT.

V usage is TRBV28 and J usage is TRBJ1-5; D possibly corresponds to TRBD1 (6 bases). The length of the CDR3 is 14 residues. Germline CDR1 reads MDHEN; CDR2 reads SYDVKM. The V end was cut by 4 bases, the J end by 5 bases, with 12 bases between. CDR3 nucleotides: TGTGCCAGCAGTTCGAGACAGGCTTATCAGCCCCAGCATTTT. Encoded protein: CASSSRQAYQPQHF. Variable domain in full (rest from reference TRBV28 and TRBJ1-5): DVKVTQSSRYLVKRTGEKVFLECVQDMDHENMFWYRQDPGLGLRLIYFSYDVKMKEKGDIPEGYSVSREKKERFSLILESASTNQTSMYLCASSSRQAYQPQHFGDGTRLSIL.

The rearrangement uses TRBV19 and TRBJ1-1; D remains unclear. The germline gives CDR1 LNHDA, CDR2 SQIVND (reference sequence). The CDR3 consists of 16 residues. Trimming took 5 bases from V and 2 from J, leaving 18 bases between them. The CDR3 DNA is TGTGCCAGTAGTGCAGGACTAGGCCAGACTAACACTGAAGCTTTCTTT. Protein product: CASSAGLGQTNTEAFF.

The chain has TRBV7-2 and TRBJ1-2; possibly TRBD1 for D (5 bases). CDR1 and CDR2 from the germline V gene are SGHTA and FQGNSA. This CDR3 region has 15 residues. V was cut by 1 base and J by 6 bases, with 15 bases left in between. DNA for the CDR3: TGTGCCAGCAGCTTAGGGCGGGGGTCTATTGATGGCTACACCTTC. It translates to CASSLGRGSIDGYTF.

This clone showed up just once. The chain uses TRBV7-2 and TRBJ2-1; the D is unclear. Trimming left V 5 bases short and J 9 bases short, with 14 bases between. The V gene's germline CDR1 is SGHTA and CDR2 FQGNSA. The CDR3 is 13 residues long. The CDR3 is CASSPTFVVEQFF. In DNA, the CDR3 is TGTGCCAGCAGCCCGACTTTTGTGGTTGAGCAGTTCTTC.

This clone has only one observation. The J gene is TRBJ2-3, the V gene TRBV5-5; D is perhaps TRBD2 (7 bases). CDR3 size: 15 residues. Trimming took off 2 bases at V and 4 bases at J, with 14 bases between the two ends. Germline CDR1 reads SGHKS; CDR2 reads YYEKEE (reference sequence). CDR3 nucleotides: TGTGCCAGCAGCTTTTTTGACGGGGGGCCAGATACGCAGTATTTT. Residues: CASSFFDGGPDTQYF.

The CDR3 spells CASSPWTANEQFF. In nucleotides, the CDR3 is TGTGCCAGCAGCCCATGGACAGCCAATGAGCAGTTCTTC. The V and J genes are TRBV3-1 (or the pseudogene TRBV3-2) and TRBJ2-1, with D perhaps matching TRBD1 (6 bases). CDR3 length: 13 amino acids. V was trimmed by 4 bases and J by 6 bases, leaving 10 bases between them. Germline V gene lookup returns CDR1 LGHDT and CDR2 YNNKEL (reference sequence).

V usage is TRBV30 and J usage is TRBJ2-1; TRBD2 is a possible D gene (6 bases). The CDR3 has 15 amino acids. CDR1 is GTSNPN, CDR2 SVGIG, per germline (reference sequence). Deletions cut 5 bases from V and 4 bases from J, with 18 bases between. In nucleotides, the CDR3 is TGTGCCTGGGGTCCCGACGGGAGTACATACAATGAGCAGTTCTTC. This codes for CAWGPDGSTYNEQFF.

This clone was observed once. The chain has TRBV28 and TRBJ2-7; D uncertain. This CDR3 region has 15 residues. V lost 7 bases, J lost 6 bases, and 22 bases lay in between. Germline lookup yields CDR1 MDHEN and CDR2 SYDVKM. The CDR3 coding sequence is TGTGCCAGCAATATGGGCAGTTTATCCCCCTTCGAGCAGTACTTC. It specifies CASNMGSLSPFEQYF.

The chain recombines TRBV3-1 (or the pseudogene TRBV3-2) with TRBJ2-2, with 9 bases matching TRBD2. This CDR3 spans 16 amino acids. Trimming cost V 4 bases and J 3 bases; bases outside gene matches: 6. Germline-derived CDR1 and CDR2 are LGHDT and YNNKEL (reference sequence). CDR3 bases: TGTGCCAGCAGCCGCGGGAGGGCCAGGGACACCGGGGAGCTGTTTTTT. This encodes CASSRGRARDTGELFF.